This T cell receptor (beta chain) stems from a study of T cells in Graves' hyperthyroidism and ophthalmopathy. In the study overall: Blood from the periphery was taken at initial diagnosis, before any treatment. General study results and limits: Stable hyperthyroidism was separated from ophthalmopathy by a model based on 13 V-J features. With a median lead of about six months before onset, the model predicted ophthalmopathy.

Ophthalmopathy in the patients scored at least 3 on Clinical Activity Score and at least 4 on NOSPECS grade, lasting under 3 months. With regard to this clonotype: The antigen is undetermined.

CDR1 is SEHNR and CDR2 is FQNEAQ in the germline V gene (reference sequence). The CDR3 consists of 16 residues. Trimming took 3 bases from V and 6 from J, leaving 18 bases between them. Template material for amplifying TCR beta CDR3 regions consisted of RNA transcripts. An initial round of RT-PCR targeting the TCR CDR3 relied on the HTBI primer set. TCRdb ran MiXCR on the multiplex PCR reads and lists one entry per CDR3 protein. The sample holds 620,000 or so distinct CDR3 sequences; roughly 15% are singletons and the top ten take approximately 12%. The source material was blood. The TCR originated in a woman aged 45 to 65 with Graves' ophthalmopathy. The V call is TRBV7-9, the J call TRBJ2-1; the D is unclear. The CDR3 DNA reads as TGTGCCAGCAGCTTTCAGCCGGAAAGTCAGTCCAATGAGCAGTTCTTC. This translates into CASSFQPESQSNEQFF.